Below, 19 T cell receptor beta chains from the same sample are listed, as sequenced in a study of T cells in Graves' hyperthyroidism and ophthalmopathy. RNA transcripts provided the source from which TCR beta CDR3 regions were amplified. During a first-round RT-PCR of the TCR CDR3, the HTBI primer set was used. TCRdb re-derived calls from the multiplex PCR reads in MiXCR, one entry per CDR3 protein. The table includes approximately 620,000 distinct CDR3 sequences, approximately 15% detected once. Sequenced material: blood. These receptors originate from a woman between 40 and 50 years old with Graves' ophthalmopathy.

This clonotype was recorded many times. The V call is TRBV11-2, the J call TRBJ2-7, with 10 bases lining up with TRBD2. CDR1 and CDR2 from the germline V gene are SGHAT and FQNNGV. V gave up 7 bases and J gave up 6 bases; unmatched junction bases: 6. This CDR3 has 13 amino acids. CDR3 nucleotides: TGTGCCAGCACCGTAGCGGGAGGCGGCGAGCAGTACTTC. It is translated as CASTVAGGGEQYF.

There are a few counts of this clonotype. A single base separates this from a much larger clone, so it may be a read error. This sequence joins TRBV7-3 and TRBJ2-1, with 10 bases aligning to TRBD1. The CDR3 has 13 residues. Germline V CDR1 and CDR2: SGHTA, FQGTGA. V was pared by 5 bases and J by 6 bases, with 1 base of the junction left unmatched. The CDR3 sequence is CASSRTGGNEQFF. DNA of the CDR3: TGTGCCAGCAGCCGGACAGGGGGCAATGAGCAGTTCTTC. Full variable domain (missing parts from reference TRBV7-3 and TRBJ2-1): GAGVSQTPSNKVTEKGKYVELRCDPISGHTALYWYRQSLGQGPEFLIYFQGTGAADDSGLPNDRFFAVRPEGSVSTLKIQRTERGDSAVYLCASSRTGGNEQFFGPGTRLTVL.

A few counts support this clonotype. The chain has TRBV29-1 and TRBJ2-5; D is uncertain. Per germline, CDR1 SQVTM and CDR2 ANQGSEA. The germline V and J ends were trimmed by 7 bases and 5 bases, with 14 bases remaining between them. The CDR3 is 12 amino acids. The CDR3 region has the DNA TGCAGCGGCCGCGAGGTCCGGGAGACCCAGTACTTC. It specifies CSGREVRETQYF.

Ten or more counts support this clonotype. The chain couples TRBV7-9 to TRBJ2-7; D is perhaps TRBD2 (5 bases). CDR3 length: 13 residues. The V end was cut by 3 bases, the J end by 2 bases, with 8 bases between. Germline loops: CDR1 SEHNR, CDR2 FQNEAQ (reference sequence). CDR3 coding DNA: TGTGCCAGCAGCTTCGCCGGGGCCTACGAGCAGTACTTC. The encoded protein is CASSFAGAYEQYF.

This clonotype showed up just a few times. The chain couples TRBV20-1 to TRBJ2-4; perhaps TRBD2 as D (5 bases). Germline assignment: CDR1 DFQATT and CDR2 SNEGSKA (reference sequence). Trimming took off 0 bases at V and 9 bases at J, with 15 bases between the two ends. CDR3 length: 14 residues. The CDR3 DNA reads TGCAGTGCTAGAGAAAAAGCGGAGGCCGGCATTCAGTACTTC. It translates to CSAREKAEAGIQYF.

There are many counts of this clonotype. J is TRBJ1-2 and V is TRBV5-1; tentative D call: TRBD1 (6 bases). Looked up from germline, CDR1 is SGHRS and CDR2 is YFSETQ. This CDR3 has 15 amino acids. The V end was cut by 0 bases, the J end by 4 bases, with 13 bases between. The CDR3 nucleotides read TGCGCCAGCAGCTTGGATGTAGGGGACACCTATGGCTACACCTTC. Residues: CASSLDVGDTYGYTF.

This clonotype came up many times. CDR3 in DNA: TGTGCCAGCTCTAAGAGGCTAGCGGGAGGAGAGACCCAGTACTTC. Its translation: CASSKRLAGGETQYF. The V and J genes are TRBV6-1 and TRBJ2-5, with 11 bases identical to TRBD2. The germline gives CDR1 MNHNS, CDR2 SASEGT. J gave up 4 bases and V 8 bases, and 9 bases lay outside the gene matches. CDR3 length: 15 residues.

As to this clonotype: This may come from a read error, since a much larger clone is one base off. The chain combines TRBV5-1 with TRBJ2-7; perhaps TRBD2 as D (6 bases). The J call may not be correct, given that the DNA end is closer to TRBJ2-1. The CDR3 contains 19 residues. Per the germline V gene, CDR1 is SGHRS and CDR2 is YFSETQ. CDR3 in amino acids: CASSLGLRVWSSDTYEQFF. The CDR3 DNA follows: TGCGCCAGCAGCTTGGGATTGCGGGTTTGGTCTAGCGATACCTACGAGCAGTTCTTC.

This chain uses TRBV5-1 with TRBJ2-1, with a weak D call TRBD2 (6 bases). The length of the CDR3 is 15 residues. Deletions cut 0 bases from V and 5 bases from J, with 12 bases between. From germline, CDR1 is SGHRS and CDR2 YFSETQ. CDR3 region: CASSLEPGLHNEQFF. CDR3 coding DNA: TGCGCCAGCAGCTTGGAGCCGGGACTCCACAATGAGCAGTTCTTC.

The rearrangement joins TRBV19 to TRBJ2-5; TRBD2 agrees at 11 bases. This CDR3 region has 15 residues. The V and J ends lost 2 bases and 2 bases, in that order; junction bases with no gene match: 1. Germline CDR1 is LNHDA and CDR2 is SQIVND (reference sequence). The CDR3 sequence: CASSISSGRQETQYF. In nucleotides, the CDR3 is TGTGCCAGTAGTATATCTAGCGGGAGGCAAGAGACCCAGTACTTC.

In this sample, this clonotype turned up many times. CDR3 loop: CASSIRGVGLYNEQFF. In nucleotides, the CDR3 is TGTGCCAGCAGTATTAGAGGTGTAGGACTTTACAATGAGCAGTTCTTC. V is TRBV27 and J is TRBJ2-1, with D tentatively TRBD2 (5 bases). The CDR3 totals 16 residues. Trimming took 5 bases from V and 4 from J, leaving 18 bases between them. From germline, CDR1 is MNHEY and CDR2 SMNVEV (reference sequence).

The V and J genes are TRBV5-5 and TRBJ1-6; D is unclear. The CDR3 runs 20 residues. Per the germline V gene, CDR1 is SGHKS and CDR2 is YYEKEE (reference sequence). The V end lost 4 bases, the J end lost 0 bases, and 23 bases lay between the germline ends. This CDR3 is CASSPARGFSLSSYNSPLHF. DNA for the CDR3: TGTGCCAGCAGCCCTGCCCGGGGTTTTTCTTTGAGCTCCTATAATTCACCCCTCCACTTT.

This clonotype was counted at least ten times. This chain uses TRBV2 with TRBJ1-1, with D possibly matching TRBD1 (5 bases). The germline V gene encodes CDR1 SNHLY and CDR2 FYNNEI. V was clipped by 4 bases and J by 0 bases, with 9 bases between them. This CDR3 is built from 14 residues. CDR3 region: CASSVDIMNTEAFF. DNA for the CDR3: TGTGCCAGCAGTGTGGACATCATGAACACTGAAGCTTTCTTT.

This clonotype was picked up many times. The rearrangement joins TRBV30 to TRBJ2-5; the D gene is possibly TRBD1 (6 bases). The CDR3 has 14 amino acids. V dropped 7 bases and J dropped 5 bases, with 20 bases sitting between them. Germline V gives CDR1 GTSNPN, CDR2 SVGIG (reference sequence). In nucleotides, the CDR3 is TGTGCCTTCTCGAGGCAGGGGTTTTCGGAGACCCAGTACTTC. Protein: CAFSRQGFSETQYF.

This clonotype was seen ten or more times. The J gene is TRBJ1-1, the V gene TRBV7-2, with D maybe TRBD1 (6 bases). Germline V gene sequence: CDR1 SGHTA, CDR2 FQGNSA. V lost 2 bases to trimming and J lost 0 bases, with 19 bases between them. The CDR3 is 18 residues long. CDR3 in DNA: TGTGCCAGCAGCTTAAAGGGGCACAGGGTTATTATGAACACTGAAGCTTTCTTT. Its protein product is CASSLKGHRVIMNTEAFF.

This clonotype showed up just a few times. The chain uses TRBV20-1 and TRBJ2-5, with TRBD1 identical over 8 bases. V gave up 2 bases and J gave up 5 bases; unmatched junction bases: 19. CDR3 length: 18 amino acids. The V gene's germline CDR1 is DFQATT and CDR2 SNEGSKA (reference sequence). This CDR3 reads CSARIETPGTQGAETQYF. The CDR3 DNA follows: TGCAGTGCTAGAATAGAGACCCCCGGGACCCAGGGGGCCGAGACCCAGTACTTC.

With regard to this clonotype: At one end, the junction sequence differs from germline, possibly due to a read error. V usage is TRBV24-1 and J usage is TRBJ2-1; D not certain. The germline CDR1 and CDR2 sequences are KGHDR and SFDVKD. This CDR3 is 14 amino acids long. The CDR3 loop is CATSDTTRPNEQFF. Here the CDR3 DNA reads TGTGCCACAAGTGATACAACCAGGCCCAATGAGCAGTTCTTC.

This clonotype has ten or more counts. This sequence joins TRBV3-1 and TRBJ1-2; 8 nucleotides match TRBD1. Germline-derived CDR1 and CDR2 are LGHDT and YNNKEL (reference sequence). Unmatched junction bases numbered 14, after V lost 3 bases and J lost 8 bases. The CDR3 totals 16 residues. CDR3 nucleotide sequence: TGTGCCAGCAGCCAGGGGACAGGAGCCGCGTTGAGGGGCTACACCTTC. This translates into CASSQGTGAALRGYTF.

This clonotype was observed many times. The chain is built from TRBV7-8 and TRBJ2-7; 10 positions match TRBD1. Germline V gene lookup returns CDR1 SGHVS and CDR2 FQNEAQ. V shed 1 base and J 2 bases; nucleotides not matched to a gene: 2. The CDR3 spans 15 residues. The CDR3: CASSLDGTGAYEQYF. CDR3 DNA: TGTGCCAGCAGCTTAGATGGGACAGGGGCCTACGAGCAGTACTTC.